The TCR beta chain under discussion was sequenced for a study of neurological immune-mediated disorders. Study-wide findings and caveats: HTLV-1-associated myelopathy displayed the greatest TCR clonal expansion, and multiple sclerosis exhibited the smallest, lower than that of healthy controls. Neither clinical nor MRI features were found to be associated with the multiple sclerosis repertoire cluster.

The germline V and J ends were trimmed by 5 bases and 0 bases, with 16 bases remaining between them. This CDR3 spans 16 amino acids. TCRdb re-analysed the 5' RACE reads in MiXCR, keeping a single row per CDR3 protein. The sample has around 130,000 distinct CDR3 sequences, about 3.2% seen once. This clonotype was detected many times. Its antigen is undetermined. V gene TRBV12-3 or TRBV12-4 combines with J gene TRBJ1-2; tentatively, D is TRBD1 (6 bases). Specimen: PBMCs. This receptor was obtained from a woman aged 25 to 39 with multiple sclerosis. The CDR3 loop reads CASSLRTAPANYGYTF. CDR3 nucleotide sequence: TGTGCCAGCAGTCTCAGGACAGCACCAGCTAACTATGGCTACACCTTC.